These T cell receptor beta chains were read from a single sample in a study of shared clonotypes between healthy human individuals. Assay: immunoSEQ multiplex PCR; the TCRdb copy retains only in-frame clones and omits some. In the table there are some 510,000 clones, 60% to 85% of which are singletons. The sequencing input was PBMCs. These receptor sequences come from a woman aged 35 to 49 in good health. Some clones in this sample may be carry-over from other donors' samples. Each CDR3 is given with its conserved first and last residue. The D gene is left open where the match is weak. Part of the rows lack a size; the others show once, few, many or a class for expanded clones.

clone size	J gene	CDR3 length	D gene	V gene	CDR3 protein	CDR3 DNA
-	TRBJ2-1	14	-	TRBV11-2	CASSPLLGLGEQFF	TGTGCCAGCAGCCCCCTCTTGGGGTTGGGTGAGCAGTTCTTC
-	TRBJ2-1	16	-	TRBV27	CASSLSGSRTYNEQFF	TGTGCCAGCAGTTTATCGGGTAGCCGCACTTACAATGAGCAGTTCTTC
-	TRBJ2-1	16	-	TRBV4-2	CASSQKGSGPYNEQFF	TGTGCCAGCAGCCAAAAAGGGAGCGGCCCCTACAATGAGCAGTTCTTC
-	TRBJ1-1	14	-	TRBV2	CASSIQFRGTEAFF	TGTGCCAGCAGTATTCAGTTCCGGGGAACTGAAGCTTTCTTT
once	TRBJ1-2	11	-	TRBV20-1	CSAPPGNGYTF	TGCAGTGCTCCCCCCGGTAATGGCTACACCTTC
few	TRBJ1-1	11	-	TRBV20-1	CSAPWNTEAFF	TGCAGTGCCCCCTGGAACACTGAAGCTTTCTTT
many	TRBJ1-5	14	TRBD1	TRBV28	CASSYPTGRQPQHF	TGTGCCAGCAGTTACCCGACAGGGCGGCAGCCCCAGCATTTT
-	TRBJ2-7	20	TRBD2	TRBV19	CASSTSGMTSGRAFAYEQYF	TGTGCCAGTAGTACATCGGGGATGACTAGCGGGAGGGCGTTCGCCTACGAGCAGTACTTC
-	TRBJ1-3	13	-	TRBV2	CASSEYSGNTIYF	TGTGCCAGCAGTGAATACTCTGGAAACACCATATATTTT
-	TRBJ1-1	14	TRBD1	TRBV4-1	CASSHRQGNTEAFF	TGCGCCAGCAGCCATCGACAGGGAAACACTGAAGCTTTCTTT
-	TRBJ2-5	14	-	TRBV30	CAWSGGQGGETQYF	TGTGCCTGGAGTGGGGGCCAGGGGGGAGAGACCCAGTACTTC
-	TRBJ2-3	14	-	TRBV19	CASSDLLSIHTQYF	TGTGCCAGTAGTGACCTCCTCAGCATACATACGCAGTATTTT
-	TRBJ2-7	18	TRBD1	TRBV7-9	CASSSAGTGGMEPYEQYF	TGTGCCAGCAGCTCAGCAGGGACAGGGGGGATGGAGCCCTACGAGCAGTACTTC
-	TRBJ2-3	14	TRBD2	TRBV6-1	CASSAGTSGSAQYF	TGTGCCAGCAGTGCGGGGACTAGCGGTTCTGCGCAGTATTTT
-	TRBJ2-1	14	-	TRBV2	CASRTSLPSNEQFF	TGTGCCAGCAGGACTTCACTACCAAGTAATGAGCAGTTCTTC
-	TRBJ1-4	15	-	TRBV9	CASSSRRGIGEKLFF	TGTGCCAGCAGCTCTCGAAGGGGAATAGGGGAAAAACTGTTTTTT
-	TRBJ2-7	15	TRBD2	TRBV2	CASSGGLAGSVEQYF	TGTGCCAGCAGTGGGGGACTAGCGGGATCGGTCGAGCAGTACTTC
-	TRBJ2-1	16	-	TRBV4-2	CASSQKGGWAYNEQFF	TGTGCCAGCAGCCAAAAGGGCGGGTGGGCTTACAATGAGCAGTTCTTC
-	TRBJ2-1	12	-	TRBV30	CAWSGAGNEQFF	TGTGCCTGGAGTGGGGCGGGCAATGAGCAGTTCTTC
-	TRBJ2-3	16	-	TRBV4-1	CASSQFPGTYTDTQYF	TGCGCCAGCAGCCAATTTCCGGGGACGTACACAGATACGCAGTATTTT
-	TRBJ2-3	16	-	TRBV5-1	CASSLDSPGTTDTQYF	TGCGCCAGCAGCTTGGACTCTCCGGGAACCACAGATACGCAGTATTTT
-	TRBJ2-2	15	TRBD2	TRBV6-1	CASSVTSVNTGELFF	TGTGCCAGCAGTGTAACTAGCGTGAACACCGGGGAGCTGTTTTTT
-	TRBJ1-5	15	-	TRBV6-5	CASSTDSYSNQPQHF	TGTGCCAGCAGTACGGACAGCTATAGCAATCAGCCCCAGCATTTT
-	TRBJ1-2	14	TRBD1	TRBV28	CASSFRDRGQGYTF	TGTGCCAGCAGTTTTCGAGACAGGGGGCAAGGCTACACCTTC
-	TRBJ2-4	15	-	TRBV5-6	CASSYYGIAKNIQYF	TGTGCCAGCAGCTACTACGGGATAGCCAAAAACATTCAGTACTTC
-	TRBJ2-1	16	TRBD2	TRBV19	CASSIPGGSSYNEQFF	TGTGCCAGTAGTATCCCCGGCGGGAGCTCCTACAATGAGCAGTTCTTC
-	TRBJ2-7	13	-	TRBV28	CASSSPGGYEQYF	TGTGCCAGCAGTTCCCCCGGGGGCTACGAGCAGTACTTC
once	TRBJ1-1	16	-	TRBV5-4	CASSLGGFPQNTEAFF	TGTGCCAGCAGCTTGGGAGGGTTCCCCCAGAACACTGAAGCTTTCTTT
-	TRBJ2-1	16	TRBD2	TRBV19	CASSPLGGGPHNEQFF	TGTGCCAGTAGTCCCCTTGGGGGAGGGCCTCACAATGAGCAGTTCTTC
-	TRBJ1-2	13	-	TRBV14	CASTLPGHHGYTF	TGTGCCAGCACCCTCCCGGGACATCATGGCTACACCTTC
-	TRBJ1-5	13	-	TRBV2	CASSRDSNQPQHF	TGTGCCAGCAGTCGGGACTCCAATCAGCCCCAGCATTTT
-	TRBJ2-2	13	-	TRBV11-3	CASKSTGTGELFF	TGTGCCAGCAAGTCCACGGGCACCGGGGAGCTGTTTTTT
-	TRBJ2-3	14	-	TRBV7-3	CASSPGGSADTQYF	TGTGCCAGCAGCCCAGGGGGGTCGGCAGATACGCAGTATTTT
-	TRBJ2-7	14	TRBD2	TRBV7-6	CASSSGTSGSAQYF	TGTGCCAGCAGCTCCGGGACTAGCGGGAGTGCGCAGTACTTC
-	TRBJ2-5	16	-	TRBV30	CAWSSPRASGVETQYF	TGTGCCTGGAGTTCACCACGGGCTTCGGGAGTAGAGACCCAGTACTTC
-	TRBJ2-2	14	-	TRBV19	CASSIFANTGELFF	TGTGCCAGTAGTATATTCGCCAACACCGGGGAGCTGTTTTTT
-	TRBJ2-7	13	-	TRBV27	CASRRQGYYEQYF	TGTGCCAGCAGAAGGCAGGGCTACTACGAGCAGTACTTC
-	TRBJ2-4	13	TRBD2	TRBV19	CASSTSGRNIQYF	TGTGCCAGTAGTACTAGCGGGAGAAACATTCAGTACTTC
-	TRBJ1-4	13	-	TRBV2	CASIQTLGEKLFF	TGTGCCAGCATACAAACACTGGGGGAAAAACTGTTTTTT
-	TRBJ2-3	18	-	TRBV15	CATSRDPAATSATDTQYF	TGTGCCACCAGCAGAGATCCGGCGGCCACCTCCGCCACAGATACGCAGTATTTT
-	TRBJ1-1	14	-	TRBV5-4	CASSLDTGRPEAFF	TGTGCCAGCAGCTTGGATACGGGCCGGCCTGAAGCTTTCTTT
-	TRBJ2-7	15	TRBD1	TRBV28	CASSTSGQRFYEQYF	TGTGCCAGCAGTACCTCGGGACAGCGTTTCTACGAGCAGTACTTC
-	TRBJ2-1	13	-	TRBV14	CASSQDLGISEFF	TGTGCCAGCAGCCAAGATCTCGGGATTAGCGAGTTCTTC
many	TRBJ2-7	15	-	TRBV4-1	CASSPMGGVSYEQYF	TGCGCCAGCAGCCCGATGGGCGGGGTTTCCTACGAGCAGTACTTC
few	TRBJ2-1	16	TRBD1	TRBV25-1	CASSELGTEDVGEQFF	TGTGCCAGCAGTGAGCTCGGGACAGAAGATGTTGGTGAGCAGTTCTTC
few	TRBJ2-5	15	-	TRBV29-1	CSGSTPGTGKETQYF	TGCAGCGGCAGCACACCCGGGACGGGGAAGGAGACCCAGTACTTC
-	TRBJ2-1	18	-	TRBV27	CASCSRYSSNMAYNEQFF	TGTGCCAGCTGCTCGCGGTACTCATCTAATATGGCCTACAATGAGCAGTTCTTC
-	TRBJ2-1	15	-	TRBV28	CASSPSQTAYNEQFF	TGTGCCAGCAGTCCATCCCAGACAGCGTACAATGAGCAGTTCTTC
few	TRBJ2-1	15	TRBD2	TRBV10-2	CATRTSGRVYNEQFF	TGCGCCACCAGGACTAGCGGGAGGGTGTACAATGAGCAGTTCTTC
few	TRBJ1-4	15	TRBD1	TRBV7-9	CASSSTGFLSEKLFF	TGTGCCAGCAGCTCGACAGGGTTCCTGTCTGAAAAACTGTTTTTT
-	TRBJ2-1	14	-	TRBV5-1	CASALVDTYNEQFF	TGCGCCAGCGCCCTCGTGGATACCTACAATGAGCAGTTCTTC
-	TRBJ2-3	13	-	TRBV5-4	CASSSQGTDTQYF	TGTGCCAGCAGTTCGCAGGGAACAGATACGCAGTATTTT